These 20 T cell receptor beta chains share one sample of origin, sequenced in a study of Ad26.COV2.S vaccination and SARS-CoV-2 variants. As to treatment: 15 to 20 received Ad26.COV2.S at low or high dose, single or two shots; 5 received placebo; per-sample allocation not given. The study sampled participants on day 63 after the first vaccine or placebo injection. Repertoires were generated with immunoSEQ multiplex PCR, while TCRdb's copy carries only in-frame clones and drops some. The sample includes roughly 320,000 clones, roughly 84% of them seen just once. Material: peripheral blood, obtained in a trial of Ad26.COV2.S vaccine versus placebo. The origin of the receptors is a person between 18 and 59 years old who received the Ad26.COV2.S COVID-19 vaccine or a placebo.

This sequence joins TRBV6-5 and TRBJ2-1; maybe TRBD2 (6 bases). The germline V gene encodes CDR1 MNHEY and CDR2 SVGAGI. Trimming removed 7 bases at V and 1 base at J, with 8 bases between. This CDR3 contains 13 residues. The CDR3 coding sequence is TGTGCCAGCACGGAGGGGTCCTACAATGAGCAGTTCTTC. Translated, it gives CASTEGSYNEQFF.

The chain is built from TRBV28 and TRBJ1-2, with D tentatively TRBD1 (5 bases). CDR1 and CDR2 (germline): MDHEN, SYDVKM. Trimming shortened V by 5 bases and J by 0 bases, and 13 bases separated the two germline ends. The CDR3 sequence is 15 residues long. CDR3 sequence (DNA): TGTGCCAGCAGTCTTCGACAGACAGCTAACTATGGCTACACCTTC. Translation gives CASSLRQTANYGYTF.

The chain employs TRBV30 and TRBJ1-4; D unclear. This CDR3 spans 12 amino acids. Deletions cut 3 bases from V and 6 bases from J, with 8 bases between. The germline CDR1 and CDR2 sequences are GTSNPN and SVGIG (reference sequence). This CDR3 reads CAWRGSDEKLFF. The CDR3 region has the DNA TGTGCCTGGAGGGGCAGTGATGAAAAACTGTTTTTT.

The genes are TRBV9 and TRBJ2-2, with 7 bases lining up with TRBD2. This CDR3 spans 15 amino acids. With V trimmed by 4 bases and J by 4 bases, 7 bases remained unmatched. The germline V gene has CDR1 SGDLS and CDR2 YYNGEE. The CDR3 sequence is CASSREGGSTGELFF. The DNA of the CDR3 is TGTGCCAGCAGCAGAGAGGGAGGGAGCACCGGGGAGCTGTTTTTT.

Written as DNA, the CDR3 is TGTGCCAGTAGCCTAACAGGGGGAGTACTGAACACTGAAGCTTTCTTT. It is translated as CASSLTGGVLNTEAFF. This chain connects TRBV19 to TRBJ1-1, with 8 bases fitting TRBD1. Unmatched junction bases numbered 9, after V lost 6 bases and J lost 0 bases. The CDR3 totals 16 residues. Germline V gene data show CDR1 as LNHDA and CDR2 as SQIVND (reference sequence).

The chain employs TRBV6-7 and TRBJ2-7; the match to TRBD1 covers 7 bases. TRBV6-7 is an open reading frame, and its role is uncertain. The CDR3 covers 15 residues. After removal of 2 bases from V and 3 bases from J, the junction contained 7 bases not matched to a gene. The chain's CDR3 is CASSYPRQGYYEQYF. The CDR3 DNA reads TGTGCCAGCAGTTACCCCAGACAGGGATACTACGAGCAGTACTTC.

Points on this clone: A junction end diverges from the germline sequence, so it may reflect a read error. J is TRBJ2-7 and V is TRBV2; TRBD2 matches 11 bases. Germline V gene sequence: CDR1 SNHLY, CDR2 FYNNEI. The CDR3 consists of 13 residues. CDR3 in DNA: TGTGCCAGCAGTGAAGCGGGGGTAAGGACTAGCGGGTTC. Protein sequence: CASSEAGVRTSGF.

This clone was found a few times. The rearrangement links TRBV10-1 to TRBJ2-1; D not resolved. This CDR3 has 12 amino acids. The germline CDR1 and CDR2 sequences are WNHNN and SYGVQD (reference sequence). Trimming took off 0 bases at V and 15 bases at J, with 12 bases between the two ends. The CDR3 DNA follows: TGCGCCAGCAGTGAGTCAGGTTACGTGCTGTTCTTC. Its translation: CASSESGYVLFF.

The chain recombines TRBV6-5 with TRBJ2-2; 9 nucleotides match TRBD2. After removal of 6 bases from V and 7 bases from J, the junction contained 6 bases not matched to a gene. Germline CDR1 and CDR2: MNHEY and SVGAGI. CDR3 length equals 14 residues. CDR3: CASRWGLASGELFF. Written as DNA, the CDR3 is TGTGCCAGCAGATGGGGACTAGCAAGCGGGGAGCTGTTTTTT.

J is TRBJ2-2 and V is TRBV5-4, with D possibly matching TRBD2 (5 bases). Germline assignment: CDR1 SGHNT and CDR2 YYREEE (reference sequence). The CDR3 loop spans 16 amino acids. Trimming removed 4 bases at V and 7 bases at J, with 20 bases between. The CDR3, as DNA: TGTGCCAGCAGCCGGGGTGGCCCCACCCTAAGCGGGGAGCTGTTTTTT. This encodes CASSRGGPTLSGELFF.

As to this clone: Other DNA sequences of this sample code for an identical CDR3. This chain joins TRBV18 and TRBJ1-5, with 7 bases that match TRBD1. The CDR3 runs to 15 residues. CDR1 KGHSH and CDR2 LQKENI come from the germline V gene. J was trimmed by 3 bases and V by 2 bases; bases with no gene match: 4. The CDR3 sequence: CASSPGRGPNQPQHF. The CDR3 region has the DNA TGTGCCAGCTCACCAGGTAGGGGGCCCAATCAGCCCCAGCATTTT.

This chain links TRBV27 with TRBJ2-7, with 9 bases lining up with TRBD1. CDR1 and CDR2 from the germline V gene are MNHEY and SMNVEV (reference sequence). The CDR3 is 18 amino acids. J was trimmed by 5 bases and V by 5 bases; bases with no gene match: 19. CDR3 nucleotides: TGTGCCAGCAGTCCGTATTCGCGGGCCGGGACAGGGAAGGACGAGCAGTACTTC. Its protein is CASSPYSRAGTGKDEQYF.

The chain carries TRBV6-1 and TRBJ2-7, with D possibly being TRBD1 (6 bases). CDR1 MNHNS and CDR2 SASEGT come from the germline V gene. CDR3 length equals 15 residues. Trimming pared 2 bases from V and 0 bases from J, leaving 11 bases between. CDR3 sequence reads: CASSEPSGVSYEQYF. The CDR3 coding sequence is TGTGCCAGCAGTGAACCCTCAGGGGTCTCCTACGAGCAGTACTTC.

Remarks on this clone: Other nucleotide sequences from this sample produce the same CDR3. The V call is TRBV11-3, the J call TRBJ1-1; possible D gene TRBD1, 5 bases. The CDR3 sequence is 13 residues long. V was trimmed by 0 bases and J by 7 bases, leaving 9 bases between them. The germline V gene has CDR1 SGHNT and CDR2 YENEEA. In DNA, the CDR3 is TGTGCCAGCAGCTTAGACGGGACCGATGAAGCTTTCTTT. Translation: CASSLDGTDEAFF.

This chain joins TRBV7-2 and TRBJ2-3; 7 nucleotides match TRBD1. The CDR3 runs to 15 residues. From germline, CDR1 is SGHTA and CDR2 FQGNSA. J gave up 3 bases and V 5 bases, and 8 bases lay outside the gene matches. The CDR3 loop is CASSPSGQRTDTQYF. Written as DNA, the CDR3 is TGTGCCAGCAGCCCCTCGGGACAGCGGACAGATACGCAGTATTTT.

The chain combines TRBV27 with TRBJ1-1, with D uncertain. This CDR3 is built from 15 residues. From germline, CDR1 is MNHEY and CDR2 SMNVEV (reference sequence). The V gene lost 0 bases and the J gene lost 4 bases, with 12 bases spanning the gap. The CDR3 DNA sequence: TGTGCCAGCAGTTTATCCCCTAGCCGACCCACTGAAGCTTTCTTT. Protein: CASSLSPSRPTEAFF.

The CDR3 region is CASSDTGLADSTDTQYF. The DNA for the CDR3 is TGTGCCAGCAGCGACACGGGACTAGCGGATAGCACAGATACGCAGTATTTT. V usage is TRBV2 and J usage is TRBJ2-3; 11 bases align to TRBD2. Germline values: CDR1 SNHLY, CDR2 FYNNEI. The CDR3 consists of 17 residues. V lost 6 bases, J lost 0 bases, and 8 bases stayed unmatched.

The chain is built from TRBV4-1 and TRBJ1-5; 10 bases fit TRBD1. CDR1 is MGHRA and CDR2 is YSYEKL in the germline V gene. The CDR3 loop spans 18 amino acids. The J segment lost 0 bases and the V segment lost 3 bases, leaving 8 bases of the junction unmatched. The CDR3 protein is CASSHFWDRGYSNQPQHF. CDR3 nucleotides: TGCGCCAGCAGCCACTTTTGGGACAGGGGCTATAGCAATCAGCCCCAGCATTTT.

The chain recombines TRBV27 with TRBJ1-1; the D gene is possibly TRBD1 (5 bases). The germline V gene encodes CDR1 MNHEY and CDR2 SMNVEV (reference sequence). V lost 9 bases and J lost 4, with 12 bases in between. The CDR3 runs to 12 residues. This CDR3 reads CASIGTGTEAFF. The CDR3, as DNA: TGTGCCAGTATTGGGACGGGCACTGAAGCTTTCTTT.

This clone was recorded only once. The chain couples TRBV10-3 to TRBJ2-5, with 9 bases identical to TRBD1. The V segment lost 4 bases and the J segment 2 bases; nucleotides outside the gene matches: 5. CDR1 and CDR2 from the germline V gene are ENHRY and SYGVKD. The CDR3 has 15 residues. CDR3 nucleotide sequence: TGTGCCATCAGTGTAGGGGACAGGGTACAAGAGACCCAGTACTTC. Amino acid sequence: CAISVGDRVQETQYF.